Sequencing of this TCR beta chain was carried out in a study of cytomegalovirus exposure and HLA in healthy donors. Study-level background: Early released data had about 80 million unique TCRs, all coming from HLA-typed donors.

Study-wide findings and caveats: In a later analysis, most CMV-associated TCR beta chains appeared HLA-restricted.

This CDR3 is 14 amino acids long. V gave up 1 base and J gave up 2 bases, with 8 bases separating them. CDR1 is SGHVS and CDR2 is FQNEAQ in the germline V gene. The PCR employed 60 Vbeta primers together with 13 Jbeta primers. The assay was immunoSEQ multiplex PCR, and TCRdb's table has in-frame clones only and misses some. The sample lists about 130,000 clones, around three quarters occurring once. In regard to this clone: No antigen is known for it.

The V gene is TRBV7-8, the J gene TRBJ1-2; D not resolved. The TCR originated in a woman aged 60-75 years in good health and CMV-seropositive. Sequences were obtained from PBMCs. The CDR3 nucleotides are TGTGCCAGCAGCTTAGTGAGGATCAACTATGGCTACACCTTC. This sequence encodes CASSLVRINYGYTF.